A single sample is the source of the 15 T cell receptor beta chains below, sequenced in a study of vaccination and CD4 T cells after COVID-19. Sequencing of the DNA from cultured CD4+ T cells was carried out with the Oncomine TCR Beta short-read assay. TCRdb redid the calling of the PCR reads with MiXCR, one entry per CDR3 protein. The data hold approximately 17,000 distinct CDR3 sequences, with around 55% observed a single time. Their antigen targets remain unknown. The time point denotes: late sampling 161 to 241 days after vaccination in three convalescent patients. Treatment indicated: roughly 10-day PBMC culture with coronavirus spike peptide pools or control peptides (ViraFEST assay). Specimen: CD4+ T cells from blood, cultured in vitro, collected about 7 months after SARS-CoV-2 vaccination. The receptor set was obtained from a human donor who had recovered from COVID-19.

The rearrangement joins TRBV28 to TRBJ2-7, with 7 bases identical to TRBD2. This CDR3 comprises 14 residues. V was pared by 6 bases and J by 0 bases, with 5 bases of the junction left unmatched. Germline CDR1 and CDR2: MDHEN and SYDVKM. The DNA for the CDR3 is TGTGCCAGCAGGGAGGGCGGGAGCTCCTACGAGCAGTACTTC. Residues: CASREGGSSYEQYF.

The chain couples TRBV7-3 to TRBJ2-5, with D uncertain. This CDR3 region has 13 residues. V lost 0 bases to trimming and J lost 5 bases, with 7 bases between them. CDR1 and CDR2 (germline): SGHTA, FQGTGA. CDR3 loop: CASSLTLGETQYF. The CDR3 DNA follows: TGTGCCAGCAGCTTAACGTTAGGGGAGACCCAGTACTTC.

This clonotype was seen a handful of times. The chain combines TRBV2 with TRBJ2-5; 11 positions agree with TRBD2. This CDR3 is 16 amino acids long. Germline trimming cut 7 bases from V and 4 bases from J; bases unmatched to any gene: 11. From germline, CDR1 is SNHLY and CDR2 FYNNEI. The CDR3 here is CASTALLAGDSETQYF. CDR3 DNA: TGTGCCAGCACCGCCTTACTAGCGGGAGATTCAGAGACCCAGTACTTC.

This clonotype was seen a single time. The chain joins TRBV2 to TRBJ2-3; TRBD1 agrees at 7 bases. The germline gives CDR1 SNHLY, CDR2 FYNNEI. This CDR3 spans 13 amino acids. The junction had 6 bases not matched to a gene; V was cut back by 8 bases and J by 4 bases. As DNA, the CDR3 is TGTGCCAGCCACAGGGGTTCGGCAGATACGCAGTATTTT. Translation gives CASHRGSADTQYF.

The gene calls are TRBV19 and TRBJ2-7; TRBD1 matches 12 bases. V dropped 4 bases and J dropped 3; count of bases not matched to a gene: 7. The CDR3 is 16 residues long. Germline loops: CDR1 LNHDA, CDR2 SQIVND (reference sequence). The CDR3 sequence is CASSRAGTGGLYEQYF. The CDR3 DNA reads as TGTGCCAGTAGTAGGGCCGGGACAGGGGGCCTCTACGAGCAGTACTTC.

CDR3 in DNA: TGCAGTGCTAGAGATCACGCAGGGAGCTCCTACGAGCAGTACTTC. This translates into CSARDHAGSSYEQYF. The chain links TRBV20-1 to TRBJ2-7; D assignment may be TRBD1 or TRBD2 (5 bases each). Trimming stripped 0 bases from V and 0 bases from J, with 12 bases between. The CDR3 is made up of 15 amino acids. CDR1 is DFQATT, CDR2 SNEGSKA, per germline (reference sequence).

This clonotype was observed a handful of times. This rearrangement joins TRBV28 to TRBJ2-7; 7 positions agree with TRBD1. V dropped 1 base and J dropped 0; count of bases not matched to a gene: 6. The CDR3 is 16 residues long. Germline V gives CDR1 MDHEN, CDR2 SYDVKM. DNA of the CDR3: TGTGCCAGCAGTTTATTGTGGGACAGCCTCTCCTACGAGCAGTACTTC. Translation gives CASSLLWDSLSYEQYF.

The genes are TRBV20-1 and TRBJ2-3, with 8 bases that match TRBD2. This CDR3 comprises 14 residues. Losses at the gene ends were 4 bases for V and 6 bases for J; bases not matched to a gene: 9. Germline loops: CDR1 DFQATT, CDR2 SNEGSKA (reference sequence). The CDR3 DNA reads TGCAGTGCTACGCCCGGGGGGGGTGTGGATACGCAGTATTTT. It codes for CSATPGGGVDTQYF.

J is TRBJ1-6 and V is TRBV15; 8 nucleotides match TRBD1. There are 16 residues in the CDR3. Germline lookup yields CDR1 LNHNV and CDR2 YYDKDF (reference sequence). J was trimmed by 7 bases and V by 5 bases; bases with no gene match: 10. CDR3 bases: TGTGCCACCAGCGCTGACAGGGGCTTAGGGAATTCACCCCTCCACTTT. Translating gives CATSADRGLGNSPLHF.

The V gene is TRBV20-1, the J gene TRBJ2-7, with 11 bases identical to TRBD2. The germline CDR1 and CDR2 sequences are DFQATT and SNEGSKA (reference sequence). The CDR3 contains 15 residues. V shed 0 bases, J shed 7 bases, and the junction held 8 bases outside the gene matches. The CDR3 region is CSARDPATSGTEQYF. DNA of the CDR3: TGCAGTGCTAGAGATCCGGCGACTAGCGGGACTGAGCAGTACTTC.

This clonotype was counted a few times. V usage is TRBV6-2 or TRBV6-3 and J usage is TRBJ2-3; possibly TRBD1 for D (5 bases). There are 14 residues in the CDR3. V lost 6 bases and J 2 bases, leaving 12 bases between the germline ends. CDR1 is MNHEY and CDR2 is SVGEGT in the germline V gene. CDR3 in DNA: TGTGCCAGCAGACCGACAGCGTTCACAGATACGCAGTATTTT. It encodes CASRPTAFTDTQYF.

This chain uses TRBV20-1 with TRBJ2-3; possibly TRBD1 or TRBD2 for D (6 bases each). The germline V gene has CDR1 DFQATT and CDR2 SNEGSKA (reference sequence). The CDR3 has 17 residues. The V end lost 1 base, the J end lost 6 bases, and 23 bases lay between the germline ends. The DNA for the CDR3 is TGCAGTGCTAGAGGGGTAAAGGGGGGACACACGAGGGATACGCAGTATTTT. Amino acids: CSARGVKGGHTRDTQYF.

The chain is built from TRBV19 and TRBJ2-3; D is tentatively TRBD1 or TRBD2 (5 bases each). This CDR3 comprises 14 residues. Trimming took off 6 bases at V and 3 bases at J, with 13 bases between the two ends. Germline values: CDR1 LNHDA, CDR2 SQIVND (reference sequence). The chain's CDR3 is CASRGVVSTDTQYF. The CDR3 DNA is TGTGCCAGTAGGGGGGTGGTCAGTACAGATACGCAGTATTTT.

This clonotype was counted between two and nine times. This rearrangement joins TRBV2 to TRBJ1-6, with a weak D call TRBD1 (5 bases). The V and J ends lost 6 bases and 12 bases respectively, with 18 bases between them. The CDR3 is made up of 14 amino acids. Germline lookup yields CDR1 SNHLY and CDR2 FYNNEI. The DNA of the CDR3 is TGTGCCAGCAGAGATACAGGAGGACTGCAACCCCTCCACTTT. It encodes CASRDTGGLQPLHF.

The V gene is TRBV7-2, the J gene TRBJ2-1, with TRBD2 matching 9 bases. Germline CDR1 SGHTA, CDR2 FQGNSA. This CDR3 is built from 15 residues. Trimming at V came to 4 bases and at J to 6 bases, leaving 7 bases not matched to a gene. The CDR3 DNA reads TGTGCCAGCAGCTCTATTAGCGGGAGTGGCAATGAGCAGTTCTTC. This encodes CASSSISGSGNEQFF.